This TCR beta chain was captured by sequencing in a study of breast tumors, draining lymph nodes, adjacent tissues. TCRdb ran MiXCR on the multiplex PCR reads and lists one entry per CDR3 protein. The sample yields 50,000 to 75,000 distinct CDR3 sequences, 57% seen once. Turning to this clonotype: The antigen remains unidentified.

The V and J ends lost 2 bases and 7 bases respectively, with 12 bases between them. The CDR3 is 14 amino acids. From germline, CDR1 is SGHRS and CDR2 YFSETQ. General observations from the study: Luminal-like breast cancer showed significantly higher tumor–nontumor repertoire similarity than basal-like. The data were judged consistent with most tumor T cells coming from lymph node and expanding in tumor.

Sequenced sample: breast tumor tissue. The chain joins TRBV5-1 to TRBJ1-4; D perhaps matches TRBD1 (6 bases). The sequence derives from a female donor with breast cancer. Some clones in this sample may be carry-over from other donors' samples. CDR3 nucleotide sequence: TGCGCCAGCAGCTTCGGCACAGGGAGTGAAAAACTGTTTTTT. It specifies CASSFGTGSEKLFF.